The 25 T cell receptor beta chains presented below share a single source sample, sequenced in a study of blood T cell repertoires in COVID-19. Using immunoSEQ multiplex PCR, the repertoire was profiled, and TCRdb retains in-frame clones only, with some absent. The table has approximately 220,000 clones, around four fifths seen once. The sequencing input was peripheral blood. These receptor sequences come from a woman aged 60-75 years who had recovered from COVID-19.

V and J are TRBV10-3 and TRBJ1-3; a possible D gene is TRBD1 (5 bases). Germline V gene data show CDR1 as ENHRY and CDR2 as SYGVKD. Trimming removed 4 bases at V and 4 bases at J, with 14 bases between. The CDR3 contains 15 residues. CDR3 DNA sequence: TGTGCCATCAGTGCCAGGGTGGCGGGGGGAAACACCATATATTTT. It encodes CAISARVAGGNTIYF.

The chain combines TRBV10-3 with TRBJ2-7, with 7 bases aligning to TRBD1. With V trimmed by 6 bases and J by 5 bases, 10 bases remained unmatched. The CDR3 consists of 14 residues. CDR1 is ENHRY and CDR2 is SYGVKD in the germline V gene. CDR3 DNA: TGTGCCATCAGAGGGACAGACGGTTCAGACGAGCAGTACTTC. Its protein is CAIRGTDGSDEQYF.

This chain uses TRBV27 with TRBJ2-5, with a possible D match to TRBD1 (6 bases). Germline assignment: CDR1 MNHEY and CDR2 SMNVEV (reference sequence). V lost 6 bases to trimming and J lost 3 bases, with 11 bases between them. The CDR3 totals 13 residues. The CDR3 DNA follows: TGTGCCAGCAGCCATGACAGGAAAGAGACCCAGTACTTC. It is translated as CASSHDRKETQYF.

J is TRBJ1-4 and V is TRBV19, with 7 nucleotides matching TRBD1. Losses at the gene ends were 4 bases for V and 3 bases for J; bases not matched to a gene: 8. This CDR3 has 16 amino acids. Germline CDR1 LNHDA, CDR2 SQIVND (reference sequence). CDR3 sequence reads: CASSRGPGQSNEKLFF. In DNA, the CDR3 is TGTGCCAGTAGTAGGGGTCCGGGACAGTCTAATGAAAAACTGTTTTTT.

In this sample, this clone turned up once. The V and J genes are TRBV2 and TRBJ1-1; D might be TRBD1 (6 bases). The germline CDR1 and CDR2 sequences are SNHLY and FYNNEI. The length of the CDR3 is 13 residues. Trimming removed 5 bases from V and 6 bases from J, with 13 bases in between. CDR3 in DNA: TGTGCCAGCAGTCGTCAGGGGACGTCTGAAGCTTTCTTT. Translated: CASSRQGTSEAFF.

This rearrangement joins TRBV11-2 to TRBJ2-2; 8 bases agree with TRBD1. The V segment lost 4 bases and the J segment 4 bases; nucleotides outside the gene matches: 5. CDR3 size: 15 residues. Germline V CDR1 and CDR2: SGHAT, FQNNGV. The CDR3 spells CASSSSRGPTGELFF. CDR3 nucleotide sequence: TGTGCCAGCAGCTCAAGCAGGGGGCCCACCGGGGAGCTGTTTTTT.

The chain joins TRBV7-3 to TRBJ2-3; TRBD1 agrees at 10 bases. J lost 6 bases, V lost 3 bases, and 3 bases had no gene match. The CDR3 has 14 residues. In germline, CDR1 is SGHTA, CDR2 FQGTGA. The CDR3 loop is CASSFRDRGDTQYF. In nucleotides, the CDR3 is TGTGCCAGCAGCTTCCGGGACAGGGGTGATACGCAGTATTTT.

The J gene is TRBJ1-2, the V gene TRBV14; TRBD1 matches 11 bases. The CDR3 is made up of 18 amino acids. J lost 4 bases, V lost 4 bases, and 14 bases had no gene match. In germline, CDR1 is SGHDN, CDR2 FVKESK. Here the CDR3 reads CASSRSGTGGRRGYGYTF. As DNA, the CDR3 is TGTGCCAGCAGCCGGTCCGGGACAGGGGGACGACGGGGCTATGGCTACACCTTC.

This rearrangement joins TRBV14 to TRBJ2-7; possible D gene TRBD2, 6 bases. Germline V gene data show CDR1 as SGHDN and CDR2 as FVKESK. V shed 4 bases and J shed 3 bases, with 10 bases lying between them. This CDR3 has 13 amino acids. CDR3 coding DNA: TGTGCCAGCAGCCCTCGGGGGAACTACGAGCAGTACTTC. Protein product: CASSPRGNYEQYF.

The chain couples TRBV29-1 to TRBJ2-6; tentative D call: TRBD2 (5 bases). This CDR3 is 12 amino acids long. Germline assignment: CDR1 SQVTM and CDR2 ANQGSEA. Trimming pared 8 bases from V and 13 bases from J, leaving 18 bases between. This CDR3 reads CSYPQGRDVLTF. CDR3 nucleotides: TGCAGCTATCCACAAGGACGGGATGTCCTGACTTTC.

The rearrangement links TRBV3-1 (or the pseudogene TRBV3-2) to TRBJ2-5, with D maybe TRBD2 (5 bases). Trimming cost V 3 bases and J 5 bases, with 13 bases left between them. The V gene's germline CDR1 is LGHDT and CDR2 YNNKEL (reference sequence). CDR3 length equals 14 residues. The CDR3 loop is CASSQSPRRETQYF. The CDR3 DNA follows: TGTGCCAGCAGCCAGTCCCCGAGGAGGGAGACCCAGTACTTC.

In DNA form, the CDR3 reads TGTGCCAGCAGCTCCCGACGGGGAATCACAGATACGCAGTATTTT. Its protein is CASSSRRGITDTQYF. The rearrangement uses TRBV7-2 and TRBJ2-3; tentatively, D is TRBD2 (5 bases). Germline assignment: CDR1 SGHTA and CDR2 FQGNSA. This CDR3 is built from 15 residues. V lost 4 bases, J lost 2 bases, and 13 bases lay in between.

This clone was found once. The rearrangement uses TRBV12-5 and TRBJ2-5, with 9 positions matching TRBD2. CDR1 and CDR2 from the germline V gene are LGHNT and FRNRAP. V shed 4 bases, J shed 4 bases, and the junction held 7 bases outside the gene matches. The CDR3 consists of 15 residues. In nucleotides, the CDR3 is TGTGCTAGTGGTTCCCGCGGGGGGGCCGGAGAGACCCAGTACTTC. Its translation is CASGSRGGAGETQYF.

The rearrangement uses TRBV7-2 and TRBJ2-5; D is perhaps TRBD2 (7 bases). This CDR3 has 15 amino acids. CDR1 SGHTA and CDR2 FQGNSA come from the germline V gene. V gave up 2 bases and J gave up 5 bases, with 15 bases separating them. The CDR3 loop is CASSLKAGAWETQYF. In DNA form, the CDR3 reads TGTGCCAGCAGCTTAAAGGCGGGGGCGTGGGAGACCCAGTACTTC.

The chain links TRBV7-9 to TRBJ2-3; D remains unclear. Trimming left V 5 bases short and J 2 bases short, with 8 bases between. The CDR3 runs 13 residues. CDR1 and CDR2 (germline): SEHNR, FQNEAQ (reference sequence). The chain's CDR3 is CASSPTHTDTQYF. Written as DNA, the CDR3 is TGTGCCAGCAGCCCTACCCACACAGATACGCAGTATTTT.

The chain couples TRBV2 to TRBJ2-3, with a weak D call TRBD1 (5 bases). The V and J ends lost 6 bases and 0 bases respectively, with 10 bases between them. This CDR3 has 14 residues. From germline, CDR1 is SNHLY and CDR2 FYNNEI. The CDR3 bases are TGTGCCAGCAGGGGAAGGGGCAGCACAGATACGCAGTATTTT. It translates to CASRGRGSTDTQYF.

This clone was seen once. This chain joins TRBV11-1 and TRBJ1-1; TRBD1 matches at 10 bases. This CDR3 contains 15 residues. V lost 6 bases and J lost 8; bases outside the gene matches: 12. Looked up from germline, CDR1 is SGHAT and CDR2 is FQDESV (reference sequence). The CDR3 coding sequence is TGTGCCAGCAGGCCCTGGCGGGACAGGGGAACAGAAGCTTTCTTT. Translating it yields CASRPWRDRGTEAFF.

This clone was recorded at least ten times. The chain combines TRBV5-5 with TRBJ1-1, with D possibly being TRBD1 (5 bases). CDR1 SGHKS and CDR2 YYEKEE come from the germline V gene (reference sequence). This CDR3 spans 15 amino acids. The germline V and J ends were trimmed by 1 base and 4 bases, with 14 bases remaining between them. The CDR3 loop is CASSLSMGGSTEAFF. The DNA for the CDR3 is TGTGCCAGCAGCTTGTCTATGGGGGGGAGCACTGAAGCTTTCTTT.

The chain uses TRBV18 and TRBJ1-1; D is ambiguous. The CDR3 loop spans 17 amino acids. Germline CDR1 reads KGHSH; CDR2 reads LQKENI. Trimming cost V 1 base and J 0 bases, with 15 bases left between them. CDR3 DNA: TGTGCCAGCTCACCACGGGCAGGCCCTCCTATGAACACTGAAGCTTTCTTT. This encodes CASSPRAGPPMNTEAFF.

V and J are TRBV6-5 and TRBJ1-1, with 8 bases lining up with TRBD1. The J segment lost 5 bases and the V segment lost 5 bases, leaving 10 bases of the junction unmatched. The V gene's germline CDR1 is MNHEY and CDR2 SVGAGI. The CDR3 covers 15 residues. For the CDR3, the DNA is TGTGCCAGCAGTCTAGGACAGGGCTTCAGGACTGAAGCTTTCTTT. This sequence encodes CASSLGQGFRTEAFF.

The chain carries TRBV6-5 and TRBJ1-5; D gene unclear. CDR3 length: 13 residues. In germline, CDR1 is MNHEY, CDR2 SVGAGI. V was pared by 6 bases and J by 9 bases, with 15 bases between. The CDR3 region is CASSWGGSGPQHF. The CDR3 bases are TGTGCCAGCAGCTGGGGTGGGAGCGGGCCCCAGCATTTT.

V usage is TRBV30 and J usage is TRBJ2-5; TRBD2 agrees at 8 bases. CDR1 and CDR2 (germline): GTSNPN, SVGIG (reference sequence). Losses at the gene ends were 2 bases for V and 4 bases for J; bases not matched to a gene: 9. This CDR3 spans 15 amino acids. The CDR3 DNA follows: TGTGCCTGGAGTCTAAGCGGGGGCGGTCGAGAGACCCAGTACTTC. It is translated as CAWSLSGGGRETQYF.

This chain links TRBV7-9 with TRBJ2-3, with unresolved D. The germline V gene encodes CDR1 SEHNR and CDR2 FQNEAQ (reference sequence). This CDR3 has 13 residues. V lost 5 bases and J lost 4, with 10 bases in between. The CDR3 sequence is CASSVGTSDTQYF. Written as DNA, the CDR3 is TGTGCCAGCAGCGTGGGCACGTCAGATACGCAGTATTTT.

The chain couples TRBV7-8 to TRBJ1-3; the D is unclear. With 5 bases removed from V and 4 bases from J, the gap between germline ends came to 9 bases. Germline-derived CDR1 and CDR2 are SGHVS and FQNEAQ. The CDR3 covers 13 residues. The CDR3 DNA sequence: TGTGCCAGCAGCCCCTCGGGGGGAAACACCATATATTTT. Translated, it gives CASSPSGGNTIYF.

This sequence joins TRBV19 and TRBJ2-1; 8 positions agree with TRBD2. The germline gives CDR1 LNHDA, CDR2 SQIVND (reference sequence). The CDR3 runs 13 residues. After removal of 2 bases from V and 6 bases from J, the junction contained 0 bases not matched to a gene. CDR3 DNA: TGTGCCAGTAGTATACGGGGGGGCAATGAGCAGTTCTTC. Encoded protein: CASSIRGGNEQFF.